The subject of this entry is one T cell receptor beta chain. The same CDR3 arises from other DNA sequences in this sample as well. Assay: immunoSEQ multiplex PCR; the TCRdb copy retains only in-frame clones and omits some. Among around 140,000 clones listed, about 92% were seen once. The data derive from a study of T cell responses to AZD1222 COVID-19 vaccine. The material sequenced was peripheral blood, taken after recovery from COVID-19. The sequence was collected from an adult who had recovered from COVID-19.

The CDR3 loop reads CASSSQGGTEAFF. The CDR3 nucleotides read TGTGCCAGCAGCTCACAGGGGGGGACTGAAGCTTTCTTT. J is TRBJ1-1 and V is TRBV7-9, with TRBD1 identical over 8 bases. The germline V gene encodes CDR1 SEHNR and CDR2 FQNEAQ (reference sequence). V lost 4 bases, J lost 5 bases, and 3 bases stayed unmatched. The CDR3 is made up of 13 amino acids.